This T cell receptor (beta chain) was sequenced for a study of cytomegalovirus exposure and HLA in healthy donors (dated by TCRdb to about 2017). About the full investigation: An earlier analysis of more than 550 of the donors reported 276 Gb of sequence data and 100 million to 120 million unique TCR beta sequences obtained from around 190 million T cells. Of the approximately 370 genotyped donors, roughly 80% were placed in the genetic ancestry cluster associated with self-reported Caucasian donors. Both class I and class II loci were covered by HLA typing, at four-digit resolution. Along with the approximately 620-subject first cohort, a separate validation cohort of over a hundred different subjects was used. In the later analysis, no new phenotypic data were used to find candidate immune exposures; instead, reliance was placed on TCR beta sequences and their occurrence across donors. The study profiled the T cell repertoires of approximately 700 subjects by immunosequencing and related them to cytomegalovirus serostatus. Donor age, sex, ethnicity and CMV serostatus were compiled alongside the repertoire data. Several DR-DQ haplotypes were treated as single units for association and clustering because of strong linkage in the cohort. To predict cytomegalovirus infection status, the study combined high-throughput TCR immunosequencing, statistical association of individual TCRs with disease status, and machine learning. An early release covering roughly 640 HLA-typed donors comprised about 310 gigabases of sequencing data and around 85 million unique TCR sequences. Genome-wide SNP genotypes for about 55% of the roughly 670 donors were used in a later genetic analysis, which treated that subset as a discovery cohort. All discovery cohort repertoires had been generated using a single sequencing platform. The study aimed to test whether cataloging public T cell receptors could reveal signatures of past pathogen exposure. Among roughly 370 genotyped donors of the cohort, an average of around 240,000 unique TCR beta nucleotide sequences were sequenced per donor, roughly 18% of them non-productive. A later analysis re-analyzed previously published TCR beta repertoires from 666 donors and added high-resolution HLA genotyping to study TCR occurrence patterns. The number of donors typed differed by locus, with about 629-640 for A, B, C, DRB1 and DQB1, 522 for DQA1, 600 to 610 for DPA1, and around 430 for DPB1. To decide whether each TCR beta V gene segment behaved as functional or pseudogenic, an earlier analysis of fewer than 750 of the donors relied on high-throughput TCR beta sequencing.

Preparation of the library involved the immunoSEQ multiplex PCR assay. For the multiplex PCR, a mixture combining 60 forward primers for TCR Vbeta segments and 13 reverse primers for TCR Jbeta segments was used. A multiplex PCR assay on genomic DNA amplified the CDR3 region of rearranged TCR beta genes. Amplified TCR beta libraries were sequenced as 87-base-pair reads on the Illumina HiSeq System. Concerning the study's data processing: A later analysis counted some 80 million unique TCR beta chains across the 690 or so repertoires, and roughly 10 million of these chains were shared by at least two donors. A nearest-neighbor algorithm error-corrected the raw reads and collapsed the reads into unique sequences, merging closely related sequences to remove PCR and sequencing errors. To assign V, D and J gene segments, CDR3 sequences were aligned to IMGT reference sequences. Each retained sequence needed at least a six-nucleotide match to both a V gene segment and a J gene segment. A rearrangement counted as productive if the CDR3 had no stop codons and remained in frame with V and J, and every other rearrangement counted as non-productive. Following IMGT convention, CDR3 was defined as the stretch from the second conserved V-encoded cysteine up to the conserved J-encoded phenylalanine. Sequences without an unambiguous match to a single V gene segment were excluded from the earlier analysis of about 600 of the donors. An earlier analysis of fewer than 650 of the donors classified V segments as functional when productive rearrangements were above 56.7% and as segregating when the standard deviation between donors was above 5%. A statistical classification framework was developed to diagnose cytomegalovirus status using the catalog of TCR beta chain sequences. In a later analysis, TCR nucleotide sequences were compared against IMGT/GENE-DB human TR gene sequences so that V and J genes could be assigned. A later analysis assigned CDR3 sequences and most-parsimonious VDJ recombination scenarios with the TCRdist pipeline. In a later analysis, every TCR beta chain was defined by the combination of its CDR3 amino acid sequence and its V-gene family, and reads without a unique V-gene family were dropped. As a way to deal with suspected cross-contamination and a sequencing artifact, a later analysis dropped approximately 590 nucleotide sequences that were highly shared and had low generation probability. In a later analysis, a clonal expansion index for each public chain was calculated from normalized within-repertoire ranks of inferred template counts. In a later analysis, generation probabilities were computed using a VDJ recombination model fitted to out-of-frame rearrangements, and the results were checked against IGoR. In a later analysis, TCR-TCR, TCR-HLA and TCR-CMV co-occurrence was scored with hypergeometric tests, and a repertoire-size bias correction was applied to TCR pairs. To estimate false discovery rates, a later analysis permuted the HLA or CMV assignments 20 times. In a later analysis, co-occurring TCRs were grouped using DBSCAN, and TCRdist sequence similarity was added for clustering within HLA-allele-positive subsets. For co-occurrence clustering, repertoires with fewer than 30,000 or more than 120,000 public chains were excluded, along with about five repertoires with anomalous nucleotide sharing. TCRdb holds this immuneACCESS table with in-frame rearrangements only. Some clones are missing; in checked studies, unresolved V genes explain under half, and the rest has no known cause. V and J calls and clone size come straight from that table; D and trimming were deduced from the DNA. In this sample the table shows approximately 120,000 clones, 70% to 85% of which occur a single time. 10% to 11% of the sample lies in the top ten.

Study-level results and caveats: Assigning TCR associations to individual alleles was difficult when HLA alleles, especially DR and DQ, strongly co-occurred. In a later analysis, the rate of TCR association differed among HLA loci, with DRB1 alleles having the most associated TCRs and HLA-C alleles having the fewest. A later genetic analysis associated a missense DCLRE1C variant with V-gene and J-gene trimming of TCR beta chains, and an independent cohort replicated the association. In the study, around 150 TCR beta chains were listed as associated with cytomegalovirus. A further reported finding was that TCR beta sequences accurately predicted the HLA-A and HLA-B alleles for most subjects in the first cohort. Compared with equally common non-associated chains, HLA-associated TCR beta chains in a later analysis were more clonally expanded and had lower generation probabilities. Broadly in line with IMGT annotations, most TCR beta V segments showed up in productive rearrangements about 87% or about 30% of the time in an earlier analysis of some 590 of the donors. In a later genetic analysis, fewer N-insertions in productive TCRs were reported among donors in an Asian-associated ancestry cluster than the roughly 710-donor mean. In vitro tests confirmed that a few of the cytomegalovirus-associated TCR beta chains recognize cytomegalovirus antigens. A group of highly shared sequence variants was considered likely to be a technical artifact of the sequencing pipeline. Because some donors lacked HLA typing at each locus, the association tests relied only on the typed subset. Specific HLA alleles were associated with 15,000 to 20,000 TCR beta sequences at a false discovery rate of 0.05 in a later analysis. The earlier analysis of 450 to 700 of the donors excluded 15 to 20 rarely observed V segments, including chromosome 9 orphons, because counts were too low. Across donors, most TCR sequences were observed very rarely, whereas some public TCRs were present in many individuals. Presence/absence analyses assumed roughly uniform sequencing depth across donors, an assumption that may not hold. According to the authors, the approach could potentially be generalized to other disease states and immunological phenotypes. Several of the top co-occurrence clusters appeared to be linked to parvovirus B19, influenza, CMV and Epstein-Barr virus, according to a later analysis. The only immune exposure information available for the cohort was CMV serostatus. This cohort had only TCR beta chains sequenced, and the lack of alpha or paired-chain data limited which features could be detected. The classifier was reported to diagnose cytomegalovirus status with high specificity and sensitivity in both the original and validation cohorts. Linkage disequilibrium might explain the correlated functional status among segregating V segments, but an unknown experimental factor could not be excluded. In a later analysis, most CMV-associated TCR beta chains were found to appear HLA-restricted, with HLA associations seemingly driven largely by CMV exposure.

About this clone itself: No antigen is known for it. One junction end does not reproduce the germline sequence, and a read error may be involved.

The cohort comprised around 690 healthy bone marrow donors. All cohort members were sampled while nominally healthy, although unrecorded immune exposures were likely present. The donor tested CMV seropositive, placing the donor among the approximately 290 seropositive members of the cohort. Each donor provided a peripheral blood sample, and peripheral blood mononuclear cells were used for TCR beta sequencing. The Qiagen DNeasy Blood Extraction Kit was used to extract genomic DNA from the blood cell samples. Sequenced material: PBMCs. This TCR was sampled from a man between 35 and 55 years old in good health and CMV-seropositive.

This receptor carries the CDR3 CASSRGTGELFF. The DNA reads as follows: TGTGCTAGCAGCCGAGGCACCGGGGAGCTGTTTTTT. The chain is assembled from TRBV7-7 and TRBJ2-2, with the D gene too uncertain to name. In the germline V gene (reference sequence), CDR1 corresponds to SSHAT and CDR2 to FNYEAQ. From the cysteine up to the phenylalanine, the CDR3 has a length of 12 residues. Only CDR3 DNA remains: 36 bases, in frame from the first base.